A single sample is the source of the 32 T cell receptor beta chains below, sequenced in a study of cytomegalovirus exposure and HLA in healthy donors. A multiplex PCR was run with 60 Vbeta primers and 13 Jbeta primers. TCRdb's table, derived via immunoSEQ multiplex PCR, lists solely in-frame clones and lacks some. In the table there are fewer than 180,000 clones, roughly 78% of which are singletons. The sample was PBMCs. Every receptor here comes from a man aged 45 to 65 in good health and CMV-seropositive.

This clone was observed once. The V call is TRBV28, the J call TRBJ2-7, with D uncertain. V shed 5 bases and J shed 5 bases, with 7 bases lying between them. The CDR3 length is 11 residues. CDR1 and CDR2 (germline): MDHEN, SYDVKM. The CDR3 reads CASSPLDEQYF. Here the CDR3 DNA reads TGTGCCAGCAGTCCCCTCGACGAGCAGTACTTC. The full variable domain, completed using reference TRBV28 and TRBJ2-7, is DVKVTQSSRYLVKRTGEKVFLECVQDMDHENMFWYRQDPGLGLRLIYFSYDVKMKEKGDIPEGYSVSREKKERFSLILESASTNQTSMYLCASSPLDEQYFGPGTRLTVT.

This rearrangement joins TRBV5-1 to TRBJ2-3; 10 nucleotides align to TRBD2. CDR1 is SGHRS and CDR2 is YFSETQ in the germline V gene. The CDR3 is 18 residues long. V lost 5 bases, J lost 0 bases, and 12 bases stayed unmatched. CDR3 coding DNA: TGCGCCAGCAGTGACCCTAGCGGGAGTGGGGTCAGCACAGATACGCAGTATTTT. Protein sequence: CASSDPSGSGVSTDTQYF.

The chain carries TRBV21-1 and TRBJ1-2; TRBD1 is the table's D call, not checked against the DNA. TRBV21-1 is listed as a pseudogene. There are 15 residues in the CDR3. This CDR3 reads CASPLPDRANYGYTF. Written as DNA, the CDR3 is TGTGCCAGCCCCCTCCCGGACAGGGCTAACTATGGCTACACCTTC.

The DNA of the CDR3 is TGTGCCAGTAGTATTCCCCCGTACAATGAGCAGTTCTTC. Translation gives CASSIPPYNEQFF. This chain uses TRBV19 with TRBJ2-1; D remains ambiguous. The CDR3 has 13 amino acids. Trimming pared 3 bases from V and 4 bases from J, leaving 7 bases between. Per germline, CDR1 LNHDA and CDR2 SQIVND (reference sequence).

The chain recombines TRBV28 with TRBJ2-7; 9 nucleotides match TRBD2. The CDR3 runs 14 residues. In germline, CDR1 is MDHEN, CDR2 SYDVKM. V trimming: 2 bases; J trimming: 4 bases; junction bases outside the gene matches: 3. The CDR3 sequence is CASSLEREEYEQYF. For the CDR3, the DNA is TGTGCCAGCAGTTTAGAGCGGGAGGAGTACGAGCAGTACTTC.

V usage is TRBV6-1 and J usage is TRBJ1-2; D not certain. The ends were cut back, 4 bases at V and 4 bases at J, with 13 bases in the middle. CDR1 MNHNS and CDR2 SASEGT come from the germline V gene. The CDR3 is made up of 14 amino acids. CDR3 sequence (DNA): TGTGCCAGCAGTGGGGGAACGGGGTCCTATGGCTACACCTTC. This translates into CASSGGTGSYGYTF.

J is TRBJ1-4 and V is TRBV6-1, with 7 bases identical to TRBD1. CDR1 is MNHNS, CDR2 SASEGT, per germline. This CDR3 is built from 13 residues. With 6 bases clipped from V and 7 bases from J, the junction kept 5 bases outside the gene matches. CDR3 protein: CASSEQGREKLFF. The CDR3 bases are TGTGCCAGCAGCGAACAGGGGCGTGAAAAACTGTTTTTT.

This chain connects TRBV6-6 to TRBJ1-4; D possibly corresponds to TRBD1 (5 bases). Trimming took 2 bases from V and 5 from J, leaving 12 bases between them. The germline V gene encodes CDR1 MNHNY and CDR2 SVGAGI (reference sequence). The CDR3 covers 15 residues. This chain's CDR3 is CASSYRIQGNEKLFF. DNA for the CDR3: TGTGCCAGCAGTTACAGGATCCAGGGCAATGAAAAACTGTTTTTT.

The chain couples TRBV28 to TRBJ2-2; tentative D call: TRBD2 (6 bases). Trimming pared 3 bases from V and 2 bases from J, leaving 13 bases between. The germline V gene has CDR1 MDHEN and CDR2 SYDVKM. The CDR3 has 16 residues. The DNA for the CDR3 is TGTGCCAGCAGTTTTCGCGCTAGCGATAACACCGGGGAGCTGTTTTTT. Translating it yields CASSFRASDNTGELFF.

Only one count was recorded for this clone. V usage is TRBV28 and J usage is TRBJ2-1, with 8 bases lining up with TRBD2. The CDR3 runs to 14 residues. The V gene's germline CDR1 is MDHEN and CDR2 SYDVKM. The junction had 7 bases not matched to a gene; V was cut back by 6 bases and J by 6 bases. CDR3 in amino acids: CASSPGLGGNEQFF. The CDR3 nucleotides are TGTGCCAGCAGCCCGGGACTAGGGGGCAATGAGCAGTTCTTC.

The CDR3 DNA reads TGTGCCAGCAGCGTAGAAGGGGGGCTAGCGGGAGGTCGGCAAGAGACCCAGTACTTC. Its translation: CASSVEGGLAGGRQETQYF. The chain joins TRBV9 to TRBJ2-5, with TRBD2 identical over 11 bases. The CDR3 has 19 amino acids. V was clipped by 0 bases and J by 2 bases; unmatched bases: 12. Germline-derived CDR1 and CDR2 are SGDLS and YYNGEE. The whole variable domain, remainder taken from reference TRBV9 and TRBJ2-5, is DSGVTQTPKHLITATGQRVTLRCSPRSGDLSVYWYQQSLDQGLQFLIQYYNGEERAKGNILERFSAQQFPDLHSELNLSSLELGDSALYFCASSVEGGLAGGRQETQYFGPGTRLLVL.

A single count supports this clone. Other DNA sequences in the sample encode the same CDR3. This chain joins TRBV5-6 and TRBJ2-7; D may be TRBD2 (6 bases). Germline CDR1 and CDR2: SGHDT and YYEEEE. Trimming shortened V by 4 bases and J by 3 bases, and 29 bases separated the two germline ends. The CDR3 is 19 amino acids. Written as DNA, the CDR3 is TGTGCCAGCAGCCTTAGTGGGGGAAGGTATCGGTCGGGGGTCTACGAGCAGTACTTC. Translated: CASSLSGGRYRSGVYEQYF.

There are a few counts of this clone. The chain is built from TRBV6-6 and TRBJ2-5; D perhaps matches TRBD2 (5 bases). The CDR3 is 13 amino acids. Germline V gene sequence: CDR1 MNHNY, CDR2 SVGAGI (reference sequence). V was clipped by 6 bases and J by 5 bases, with 13 bases between them. The DNA for the CDR3 is TGTGCCAGCAGGTCGCGGGCGCGCGAGACCCAGTACTTC. Its translation: CASRSRARETQYF.

The chain is built from TRBV6-1 and TRBJ2-5, with 9 bases identical to TRBD2. CDR3 length: 19 amino acids. Germline loops: CDR1 MNHNS, CDR2 SASEGT. V shed 4 bases and J 7 bases; nucleotides not matched to a gene: 22. Here the CDR3 reads CASSGSAGTSHPGGATQYF. In DNA, the CDR3 is TGTGCCAGCAGTGGATCAGCAGGGACTAGCCATCCTGGAGGGGCGACCCAGTACTTC.

The rearrangement joins TRBV5-1 to TRBJ2-7; the match to TRBD1 covers 7 bases. Losses at the gene ends were 0 bases for V and 7 bases for J; bases not matched to a gene: 7. The CDR3 length is 14 residues. Germline CDR1 SGHRS, CDR2 YFSETQ. CDR3 protein: CASSLGQGGGEQYF. As DNA, the CDR3 is TGCGCCAGCAGCTTGGGACAGGGTGGAGGTGAGCAGTACTTC. The full variable domain, its missing parts supplied by reference TRBV5-1 and TRBJ2-7, is KAGVTQTPRYLIKTRGQQVTLSCSPISGHRSVSWYQQTPGQGLQFLFEYFSETQRNKGNFPGRFSGRQFSNSRSEMNVSTLELGDSALYLCASSLGQGGGEQYFGPGTRLTVT.

The V call is TRBV15, the J call TRBJ1-4; no reliable D call. The CDR3 loop spans 16 amino acids. V dropped 1 base and J dropped 0 bases, with 9 bases sitting between them. Germline V gene sequence: CDR1 LNHNV, CDR2 YYDKDF (reference sequence). CDR3 sequence reads: CATSRGRIATNEKLFF. The CDR3 DNA reads TGTGCCACCAGCAGAGGGCGGATTGCAACTAATGAAAAACTGTTTTTT.

This clone occurred once. The chain employs TRBV19 and TRBJ1-1, with D possibly matching TRBD1 (5 bases). This CDR3 is built from 13 residues. V lost 6 bases and J 4 bases, leaving 12 bases between the germline ends. CDR1 LNHDA and CDR2 SQIVND come from the germline V gene (reference sequence). CDR3 nucleotides: TGTGCCAGTAGCATTGGGGGGTTCACTGAAGCTTTCTTT. It codes for CASSIGGFTEAFF.

The genes are TRBV30 and TRBJ2-5; TRBD2 matches at 11 bases. This CDR3 is built from 15 residues. Germline CDR1 is GTSNPN and CDR2 is SVGIG (reference sequence). V shed 2 bases, J shed 2 bases, and the junction held 4 bases outside the gene matches. The CDR3 reads CAWSSLAGGQETQYF. CDR3 bases: TGTGCCTGGAGTAGCCTAGCGGGGGGACAAGAGACCCAGTACTTC.

In regard to this clone: At one boundary the junction diverges from the germline segment, which might be a read error. The genes are TRBV7-9 and TRBJ2-3, with 9 bases lining up with TRBD1. Looked up from germline, CDR1 is SEHNR and CDR2 is FQNEAQ (reference sequence). This CDR3 contains 16 residues. CDR3: CSSSPPRTGVTDTQYF. CDR3 in DNA: TGTTCCAGCAGCCCACCCCGGACAGGGGTAACAGATACGCAGTATTTT.

The chain uses TRBV5-6 and TRBJ1-2; 7 nucleotides match TRBD1. Trimming took 3 bases from V and 2 from J; bases not matched to a gene: 4. CDR1 is SGHDT, CDR2 YYEEEE, per germline. This CDR3 is 14 amino acids long. CDR3 nucleotide sequence: TGTGCCAGCAGCTCGGGACAGAACAACTATGGCTACACCTTC. Protein product: CASSSGQNNYGYTF.

The chain couples TRBV6-4 to TRBJ2-1; TRBD2 agrees at 7 bases. Per the germline V gene, CDR1 is MRHNA and CDR2 is SNTAGT. The V and J ends lost 2 bases and 8 bases, in that order; junction bases with no gene match: 6. CDR3 length equals 14 residues. The CDR3 here is CASSDVAGEHEQFF. The CDR3 DNA reads as TGTGCCAGCAGTGACGTCGCGGGAGAACATGAGCAGTTCTTC.

This clone has just one count. The chain recombines TRBV28 with TRBJ2-3; TRBD1 is a possible D gene (6 bases). The germline V and J ends were trimmed by 6 bases and 0 bases, with 22 bases remaining between them. CDR3 length: 18 residues. Looked up from germline, CDR1 is MDHEN and CDR2 is SYDVKM. The CDR3 bases are TGTGCCAGCAGCCCCGACAGGACGCCTCCCGTCAGCACAGATACGCAGTATTTT. Its protein is CASSPDRTPPVSTDTQYF.

In its sample, this clone was seen a few times. The CDR3 DNA sequence: TGTGCCAGCGCCCGTCGGGACACACTTTCACCCCTCCACTTT. Encoded protein: CASARRDTLSPLHF. The chain couples TRBV27 to TRBJ1-6, with D maybe TRBD1 (6 bases). V lost 8 bases and J lost 9, with 17 bases in between. From germline, CDR1 is MNHEY and CDR2 SMNVEV (reference sequence). This CDR3 has 14 residues.

V usage is TRBV5-1 and J usage is TRBJ2-7; 10 nucleotides agree with TRBD1. The germline V gene has CDR1 SGHRS and CDR2 YFSETQ. The J segment lost 6 bases and the V segment lost 0 bases, leaving 9 bases of the junction unmatched. The CDR3 spans 16 residues. CDR3 nucleotides: TGCGCCAGCAGCTTGGCCGTTGGGACAGGGGTGGTCGAGCAGTACTTC. This codes for CASSLAVGTGVVEQYF.

V is TRBV16 and J is TRBJ1-1; D possibly corresponds to TRBD1 (6 bases). This CDR3 region has 13 residues. Trimming cost V 8 bases and J 1 base, with 11 bases left between them. Germline loops: CDR1 KGHSY, CDR2 FQNENV. The CDR3, as DNA: TGTGCCAGCGGCCCCAGGGGGAACACTGAAGCTTTCTTT. This gives the protein CASGPRGNTEAFF.

The V and J genes are TRBV30 and TRBJ2-7; TRBD2 matches 9 bases. Losses at the gene ends were 3 bases for V and 2 bases for J; bases not matched to a gene: 2. The CDR3 contains 13 residues. The germline V gene has CDR1 GTSNPN and CDR2 SVGIG (reference sequence). CDR3 loop: CAWRSSGAYEQYF. The CDR3 DNA reads TGTGCCTGGAGGTCTAGCGGGGCCTACGAGCAGTACTTC.

This rearrangement joins TRBV18 to TRBJ1-6; D uncertain. The CDR3 is 15 amino acids. V shed 1 base and J shed 4 bases, with 8 bases lying between them. Germline CDR1 KGHSH, CDR2 LQKENI. The CDR3 loop is CASSPLSGYNSPLHF. CDR3 bases: TGTGCCAGCTCACCACTTTCCGGGTATAATTCACCCCTCCACTTT.

V usage is TRBV19 and J usage is TRBJ1-1; D gene uncertain. Germline V gives CDR1 LNHDA, CDR2 SQIVND (reference sequence). Trimming took off 3 bases at V and 5 bases at J, with 13 bases between the two ends. CDR3 length: 14 amino acids. The CDR3 here is CASSIRVSGTEAFF. In DNA form, the CDR3 reads TGTGCCAGTAGTATTAGGGTTTCGGGAACTGAAGCTTTCTTT.

This clone was counted only a few times. The chain is built from TRBV2 and TRBJ2-2; possible D gene TRBD1, 6 bases. The CDR3 totals 14 residues. Trimming pared 6 bases from V and 6 bases from J, leaving 14 bases between. CDR1 SNHLY and CDR2 FYNNEI come from the germline V gene. CDR3 coding DNA: TGTGCCAGCAGCTTACAGGGATCCGCCGGGGAGCTGTTTTTT. Protein product: CASSLQGSAGELFF.

This clone was seen only a few times. The rearrangement links TRBV20-1 to TRBJ2-7, with unresolved D. Trimming left V 4 bases short and J 0 bases short, with 4 bases between. The germline gives CDR1 DFQATT, CDR2 SNEGSKA (reference sequence). The CDR3 has 11 amino acids. CDR3: CSAKSSYEQYF. CDR3 coding DNA: TGCAGTGCTAAGAGCTCCTACGAGCAGTACTTC.

The V and J genes are TRBV5-4 and TRBJ2-1, with TRBD1 identical over 8 bases. V shed 3 bases and J 7 bases; nucleotides not matched to a gene: 6. The CDR3 length is 14 residues. Germline CDR1 is SGHNT and CDR2 is YYREEE (reference sequence). CDR3 loop: CASSSSDRVNEQFF. Written as DNA, the CDR3 is TGTGCCAGCAGCTCTTCGGACAGGGTAAATGAGCAGTTCTTC.

The chain joins TRBV29-1 to TRBJ1-2; 7 bases fit TRBD1. Germline V gene sequence: CDR1 SQVTM, CDR2 ANQGSEA. This CDR3 comprises 12 residues. V lost 7 bases, J lost 8 bases, and 10 bases stayed unmatched. The DNA for the CDR3 is TGCAGCGCGAACAGGGGAAATACAGGCTACACCTTC. This codes for CSANRGNTGYTF.